A single sample is the source of the 26 T cell receptor beta chains below, sequenced in a study of T cell responses to AZD1222 COVID-19 vaccine. The repertoire was sequenced with immunoSEQ multiplex PCR; TCRdb's copy has only in-frame clones and lacks some. The sample holds 90,000 to 95,000 clones; approximately 90% are singletons and the top ten take around 8.1%. Sample: peripheral blood, taken on day 0 of AZD1222 vaccination. These receptors were taken from an adult in good health.

This chain uses TRBV7-9 with TRBJ1-4; D gene unclear. This CDR3 contains 18 residues. Deletions cut 4 bases from V and 0 bases from J, with 18 bases between. Germline lookup yields CDR1 SEHNR and CDR2 FQNEAQ (reference sequence). This chain's CDR3 is CASSSAMYGGATNEKLFF. CDR3 sequence (DNA): TGTGCCAGCAGCTCCGCAATGTACGGAGGTGCAACTAATGAAAAACTGTTTTTT.

The rearrangement joins TRBV19 to TRBJ1-2, with 10 bases matching TRBD1. The J segment lost 1 base and the V segment lost 6 bases, leaving 2 bases of the junction unmatched. The CDR3 consists of 14 residues. The germline gives CDR1 LNHDA, CDR2 SQIVND (reference sequence). CDR3 amino acids: CASRGTGDNYGYTF. Here the CDR3 DNA reads TGTGCCAGTAGAGGGACAGGGGATAACTATGGCTACACCTTC.

This chain links TRBV9 with TRBJ2-1; D ambiguous. V was cut by 4 bases and J by 8 bases, with 13 bases left in between. CDR3 length equals 13 residues. Germline V gives CDR1 SGDLS, CDR2 YYNGEE. The CDR3 loop is CASSPIVHDEQFF. The CDR3 region has the DNA TGTGCCAGCAGCCCAATAGTGCACGATGAGCAGTTCTTC.

This clone was seen a few times. The chain recombines TRBV10-3 with TRBJ1-5; 7 bases are a match to TRBD1. V lost 10 bases and J lost 2; bases outside the gene matches: 8. This CDR3 has 14 residues. CDR1 and CDR2 (germline): ENHRY, SYGVKD. The CDR3 here is CATRGQDGNQPQHF. CDR3 nucleotide sequence: TGTGCCACCAGAGGACAGGACGGCAATCAGCCCCAGCATTTT.

The rearrangement links TRBV6-5 to TRBJ2-7; 7 nucleotides agree with TRBD1. This CDR3 has 11 residues. Trimming took 5 bases from V and 8 from J; bases not matched to a gene: 3. Germline V CDR1 and CDR2: MNHEY, SVGAGI. The CDR3 spells CASSQGVKQYF. The CDR3 region has the DNA TGTGCCAGCAGTCAGGGGGTGAAGCAGTACTTC.

This chain links TRBV2 with TRBJ2-3; D assignment may be TRBD1 or TRBD2 (5 bases each). Trimming took 2 bases from V and 4 from J, leaving 10 bases between them. This CDR3 region has 14 residues. Germline V CDR1 and CDR2: SNHLY, FYNNEI. DNA of the CDR3: TGTGCCAGCAGTGAAAACCTGGGGGCAGATACGCAGTATTTT. This translates into CASSENLGADTQYF.

This sequence joins TRBV7-2 and TRBJ1-4; a possible D gene is TRBD1 (6 bases). The CDR3 is 16 residues long. Germline V lookup: CDR1 SGHTA, CDR2 FQGNSA. V shed 5 bases and J shed 7 bases, with 20 bases lying between them. As DNA, the CDR3 is TGTGCCAGCAGCCCAACCCCCACAGGGTTCAGTGAAAAACTGTTTTTT. Translation: CASSPTPTGFSEKLFF.

The chain has TRBV6-6 and TRBJ1-6; D remains ambiguous. Germline V gene data show CDR1 as MNHNY and CDR2 as SVGAGI (reference sequence). CDR3 length: 15 residues. V shed 2 bases and J shed 5 bases, with 10 bases lying between them. CDR3 residues: CASSYGGLDNSPLHF. The CDR3 coding sequence is TGTGCCAGCAGTTACGGCGGACTCGATAATTCACCCCTCCACTTT.

The chain links TRBV3-1 (or the pseudogene TRBV3-2) to TRBJ1-6; TRBD1 is a possible D gene (6 bases). Trimming pared 3 bases from V and 10 bases from J, leaving 19 bases between. Germline lookup yields CDR1 LGHDT and CDR2 YNNKEL (reference sequence). This CDR3 is 16 amino acids long. In DNA, the CDR3 is TGTGCCAGCAGCCATTCCCAGGTGGGGGCAGCCTCACCCCTCCACTTT. Its protein product is CASSHSQVGAASPLHF.

The chain links TRBV5-1 to TRBJ2-1; D is unresolved. The CDR3 has 13 residues. CDR1 SGHRS and CDR2 YFSETQ come from the germline V gene. Trimming stripped 1 base from V and 7 bases from J, with 9 bases between. This CDR3 reads CASSLPQWNEQFF. CDR3 nucleotides: TGCGCCAGCAGCTTGCCACAGTGGAATGAGCAGTTCTTC. The full variable domain, completed using reference TRBV5-1 and TRBJ2-1, is KAGVTQTPRYLIKTRGQQVTLSCSPISGHRSVSWYQQTPGQGLQFLFEYFSETQRNKGNFPGRFSGRQFSNSRSEMNVSTLELGDSALYLCASSLPQWNEQFFGPGTRLTVL.

V is TRBV7-8 and J is TRBJ2-6; D is possibly TRBD2 (5 bases). The germline CDR1 and CDR2 sequences are SGHVS and FQNEAQ. V was clipped by 5 bases and J by 0 bases, with 11 bases between them. The CDR3 contains 16 residues. The CDR3 nucleotides read TGTGCCAGCAGCCAGCAACGGGGCTCTGGGGCCAACGTCCTGACTTTC. Amino acids: CASSQQRGSGANVLTF.

V is TRBV4-1 and J is TRBJ1-2; 7 bases are a match to TRBD1. The V gene end was trimmed by 4 bases and the J gene end by 6 bases; junction bases not matched to a gene: 14. The length of the CDR3 is 16 residues. Germline lookup yields CDR1 MGHRA and CDR2 YSYEKL. This CDR3 reads CASSLTATDRVNGYTF. The CDR3 DNA follows: TGCGCCAGCAGCCTCACTGCCACAGACAGGGTGAATGGCTACACCTTC.

The rearrangement uses TRBV11-2 and TRBJ2-7; D uncertain. The germline V gene has CDR1 SGHAT and CDR2 FQNNGV. V lost 1 base and J 3 bases, leaving 10 bases between the germline ends. The CDR3 has 14 residues. CDR3: CASSLASMSYEQYF. CDR3 sequence (DNA): TGTGCCAGCAGCTTAGCTAGTATGAGCTACGAGCAGTACTTC.

This clone was counted a single time. The chain carries TRBV18 and TRBJ1-3; D not resolved. Trimming removed 5 bases from V and 0 bases from J, with 11 bases in between. From germline, CDR1 is KGHSH and CDR2 LQKENI. The CDR3 covers 15 residues. CDR3 nucleotide sequence: TGTGCCAGCTCAGCCTTTACGCACTCTGGAAACACCATATATTTT. Residues: CASSAFTHSGNTIYF.

The chain combines TRBV6-4 with TRBJ1-6; D is ambiguous. Trimming shortened V by 4 bases and J by 7 bases, and 11 bases separated the two germline ends. Per the germline V gene, CDR1 is MRHNA and CDR2 is SNTAGT. The CDR3 extends over 14 amino acids. Here the CDR3 DNA reads TGTGCCAGCAGTGTAGCAGGTGGAAATTCACCCCTCCACTTT. This encodes CASSVAGGNSPLHF.

The V gene is TRBV5-8, the J gene TRBJ2-1, with TRBD1 identical over 10 bases. The CDR3 contains 15 residues. V gave up 4 bases and J gave up 6 bases; unmatched junction bases: 7. In germline, CDR1 is SGHTS, CDR2 YDEGEE. The CDR3 DNA is TGTGCCAGCAGCCGCAGACAGGGGGCCGGCAATGAGCAGTTCTTC. Amino acids: CASSRRQGAGNEQFF.

The rearrangement joins TRBV13 to TRBJ2-6; D gene uncertain. Germline V gene data show CDR1 as PRHDT and CDR2 as FYEKMQ (reference sequence). This CDR3 spans 14 amino acids. The V and J ends lost 8 bases and 3 bases respectively, with 11 bases between them. CDR3 sequence: CASARAGGANVLTF. In DNA form, the CDR3 reads TGTGCCAGCGCAAGGGCAGGTGGGGCCAACGTCCTGACTTTC.

This chain joins TRBV5-1 and TRBJ1-2; D remains unclear. The CDR3 is made up of 13 amino acids. Trimming cost V 1 base and J 7 bases, with 11 bases left between them. In germline, CDR1 is SGHRS, CDR2 YFSETQ. Here the CDR3 reads CASSLPPSGGYTF. Here the CDR3 DNA reads TGCGCCAGCAGCTTGCCCCCCTCAGGTGGCTACACCTTC.

The rearrangement uses TRBV25-1 and TRBJ2-3; D is possibly TRBD2 (6 bases). Germline V gene lookup returns CDR1 MGHDK and CDR2 SYGVNS. CDR3 length equals 13 residues. Trimming took 6 bases from V and 5 from J, leaving 12 bases between them. CDR3 DNA: TGTGCCAGCAGAGAGCGGGTTATAGATACGCAGTATTTT. It translates to CASRERVIDTQYF.

The chain's CDR3 is CASSPRTSGRYTPYEQYF. The CDR3 bases are TGTGCCAGCAGCCCTAGGACTAGCGGGAGGTACACGCCCTACGAGCAGTACTTC. The rearrangement joins TRBV7-3 to TRBJ2-7, with 14 bases that match TRBD2. This CDR3 is built from 18 residues. Germline V gene sequence: CDR1 SGHTA, CDR2 FQGTGA. V lost 5 bases and J lost 2; bases outside the gene matches: 11.

The rearrangement links TRBV5-4 to TRBJ2-5, with D possibly TRBD1 on 6 matching bases. Germline assignment: CDR1 SGHNT and CDR2 YYREEE (reference sequence). The CDR3 sequence is 15 residues long. V gave up 4 bases and J gave up 1 base, with 14 bases separating them. The CDR3 spells CASSPGTKTQETQYF. The CDR3, as DNA: TGTGCCAGCAGCCCCGGGACAAAGACCCAAGAGACCCAGTACTTC. Together with reference TRBV5-4 and TRBJ2-5, the CDR3 gives the full variable domain: ETGVTQSPTHLIKTRGQQVTLRCSSQSGHNTVSWYQQALGQGPQFIFQYYREEENGRGNFPPRFSGLQFPNYSSELNVNALELDDSALYLCASSPGTKTQETQYFGPGTRLLVL.

This rearrangement joins TRBV11-2 to TRBJ2-5; D unclear. Germline V gene sequence: CDR1 SGHAT, CDR2 FQNNGV. V lost 8 bases and J 0 bases, leaving 16 bases between the germline ends. The CDR3 extends over 15 amino acids. Written as DNA, the CDR3 is TGTGCCAGCGAGACGCCATCAAGTTACCAAGAGACCCAGTACTTC. Translating it yields CASETPSSYQETQYF.

This clone was detected a few times. Here the CDR3 DNA reads TGTGCCAGCAGCTCCTCTAGCGGGGGGACCGGGGATGAGCAGTTCTTC. Translated: CASSSSSGGTGDEQFF. V gene TRBV7-3 combines with J gene TRBJ2-1, with TRBD2 matching over 11 bases. The germline gives CDR1 SGHTA, CDR2 FQGTGA. The ends lost 4 bases at V and 8 bases at J; junction bases unmatched: 10. This CDR3 comprises 16 residues.

J is TRBJ1-2 and V is TRBV7-8, with a possible D match to TRBD1 (5 bases). CDR1 and CDR2 from the germline V gene are SGHVS and FQNEAQ. The CDR3 totals 15 residues. Trimming shortened V by 3 bases and J by 6 bases, and 17 bases separated the two germline ends. The CDR3 coding sequence is TGTGCCAGCAGCTTCCAGGTCACCAGGGTAAATGGCTACACCTTC. This gives the protein CASSFQVTRVNGYTF.

CDR3 sequence (DNA): TGCAGCGTTGTGACAGAAAAGTTTGGAAACACCATATATTTT. Translation gives CSVVTEKFGNTIYF. The rearrangement joins TRBV29-1 to TRBJ1-3; tentatively, D is TRBD1 (5 bases). V was pared by 4 bases and J by 3 bases, with 13 bases between. This CDR3 is 14 amino acids long. CDR1 SQVTM and CDR2 ANQGSEA come from the germline V gene.

This clone has only a few counts. This chain connects TRBV5-1 to TRBJ1-1, with 12 bases fitting TRBD1. Per the germline V gene, CDR1 is SGHRS and CDR2 is YFSETQ. V trimming: 4 bases; J trimming: 4 bases; junction bases outside the gene matches: 11. CDR3 length equals 17 residues. CDR3 bases: TGCGCCAGCAGCGCAGGGACAGGGGGCGGCTGGTCCACTGAAGCTTTCTTT. It encodes CASSAGTGGGWSTEAFF.